The sequence of this T cell receptor (beta chain) was determined in a study of tumor and adjacent non-tumor tissue in lung cancer. Study information: On average, productive TCRbeta reads reached around 4 million per sample.

There are 15 residues in the CDR3. Germline CDR1 is SGHAT and CDR2 is FQDESV (reference sequence). TCRbeta libraries were built with three rounds of nested PCR, modified from ARM-PCR. A single record per CDR3 protein comes from TCRdb applying MiXCR to the multiplex PCR reads. The sample yields about 67,000 distinct CDR3 sequences, under 80% seen once. With regard to this clonotype: Antigen unknown. The missing conserved phenylalanine or tryptophan at the end of this CDR3 makes a read error likely.

The template was RNA from unsorted bulk tissue. More than 3 cm separated this lung sample from the edge of the tumor. Findings and limits, study-wide: TCR diversity was significantly greater in tumor than normal lung tissue. Patients with more diverse tumor TCRs had worse survival.

The chain carries TRBV11-1 and TRBJ2-1; D is uncertain. Input material: distant non-tumor lung tissue. The TCR comes from a man in his 60s with non-small cell lung cancer. CDR3 sequence (DNA): TGTACCAGCAGCTTCGACGCCTATAGCACCAATGAGCAGTTCATC. Translated: CTSSFDAYSTNEQFI.